This T cell receptor (beta chain) was documented in a study of CXCR3-negative and CXCR3-positive naive CD8 T cells. TRB cDNA was prepared as libraries by UMI-labeled 5' RACE. For each CDR3 protein, TCRdb gives one entry from its re-call of the 5' RACE reads, without DNA. The sample data list 8,000 to 10,000 distinct CDR3 sequences. The CDR3 length is 14 residues. This sequence was found in a human donor in good health. Some clones in this sample may be carry-over from other donors' samples. The chain combines TRBV12-3 or TRBV12-4 with TRBJ2-1; TCRdb's D call of TRBD1 is untestable without DNA. The source material was naive CXCR3- CD8+ T cells from blood. Subset indicated: CD45RO-CCR7+CD27+CD95- naive CD8+ T cells lacking CXCR3 (TNR3-). CDR3: CASSQDGSYNEQFF.